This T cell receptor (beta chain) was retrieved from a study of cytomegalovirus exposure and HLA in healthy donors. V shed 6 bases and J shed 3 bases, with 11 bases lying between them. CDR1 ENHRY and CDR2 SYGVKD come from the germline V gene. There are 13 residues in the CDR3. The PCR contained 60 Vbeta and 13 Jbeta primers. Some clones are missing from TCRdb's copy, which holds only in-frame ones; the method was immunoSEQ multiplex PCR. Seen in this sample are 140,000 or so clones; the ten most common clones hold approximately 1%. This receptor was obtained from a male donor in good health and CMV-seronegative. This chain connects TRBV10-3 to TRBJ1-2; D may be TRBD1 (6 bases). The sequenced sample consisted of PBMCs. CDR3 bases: TGTGCCATCAGGGCGACAGGAGACTATGGCTACACCTTC. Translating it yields CAIRATGDYGYTF.